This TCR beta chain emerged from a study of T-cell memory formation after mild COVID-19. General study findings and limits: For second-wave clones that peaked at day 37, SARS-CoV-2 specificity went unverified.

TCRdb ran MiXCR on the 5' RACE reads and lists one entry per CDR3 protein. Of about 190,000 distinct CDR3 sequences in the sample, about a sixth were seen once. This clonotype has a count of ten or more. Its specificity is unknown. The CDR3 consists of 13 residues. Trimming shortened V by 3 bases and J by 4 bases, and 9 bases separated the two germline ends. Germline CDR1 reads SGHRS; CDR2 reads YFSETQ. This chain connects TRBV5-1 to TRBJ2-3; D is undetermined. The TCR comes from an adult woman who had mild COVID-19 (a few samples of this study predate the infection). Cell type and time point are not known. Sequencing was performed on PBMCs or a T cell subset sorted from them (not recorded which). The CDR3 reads CASSSTSADTQYF. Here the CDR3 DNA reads TGCGCCAGCAGCTCCACGTCGGCAGATACGCAGTATTTT.